Each of the 2 T cell receptor beta chains below was sequenced from the same sample in a study of human T cells and chemical hapten exposure. Via MiXCR, TCRdb re-called the 5' RACE reads, giving one row per CDR3 protein. The table includes about 140,000 distinct CDR3 sequences, around 4.1% detected once. Unfractionated whole blood yielded total RNA. Source of these receptors: a female donor in good health.

This clonotype has at least ten counts. The chain carries TRBV7-2 and TRBJ1-2; D unclear. The V gene lost 3 bases and the J gene lost 6 bases, with 8 bases spanning the gap. Per the germline V gene, CDR1 is SGHTA and CDR2 is FQGNSA. This CDR3 is built from 12 residues. CDR3 coding DNA: TGTGCCAGCAGCTTGCCGAGTGATGGCTACACCTTC. Translation: CASSLPSDGYTF.

This clonotype came up many times. This chain connects TRBV27 to TRBJ2-3; 7 bases are a match to TRBD1. Germline values: CDR1 MNHEY, CDR2 SMNVEV (reference sequence). This CDR3 spans 17 amino acids. The ends lost 5 bases at V and 1 base at J; junction bases unmatched: 12. The CDR3 sequence: CASSPIRWQGGTDTQYF. CDR3 sequence (DNA): TGTGCCAGCAGTCCAATCCGGTGGCAGGGGGGCACAGATACGCAGTATTTT.